This paragraph covers one TCR beta chain sequence. The data were taken from a study of T cell responses to AZD1222 COVID-19 vaccine. TCRdb's table, derived via immunoSEQ multiplex PCR, lists solely in-frame clones and lacks some. The profile shows more than 60,000 clones, 87% of them singletons. The V end was cut by 5 bases, the J end by 4 bases, with 16 bases between. CDR3 size: 15 residues. Germline V lookup: CDR1 SGHNT, CDR2 YENEEA. This TCR was sampled from an adult in good health. Sequenced here: peripheral blood, sampled on day 0 of AZD1222 vaccination. The V and J genes are TRBV11-3 and TRBJ2-3, with D perhaps given as TRBD1 or TRBD2 (6 bases each). CDR3 DNA sequence: TGTGCCAGCAGCCCTTGGGGGGCCGCCTCAGATACGCAGTATTTT. It encodes CASSPWGAASDTQYF.